A selection of T cell receptor beta chains follows, all from one sample in a study of T cell responses to AZD1222 COVID-19 vaccine. Sequencing used immunoSEQ multiplex PCR; TCRdb keeps in-frame clones, though not all of them. This table has some 25,000 clones, around 86% appearing once. The sample was peripheral blood, taken 28 days after the second AZD1222 dose. These receptor sequences come from an adult who received the AZD1222 COVID-19 vaccine. Both conserved end residues are part of each CDR3. D genes are given only for firm matches. The size entry is marked missing in some rows and otherwise reads once, few, many or a size class.

. | TRBJ2-1 | . | TRBV24-1 | CATSDPDSIQYNEQFF | TGTGCCACCAGTGATCCCGACAGTATACAATACAATGAGCAGTTCTTC
. | TRBJ1-2 | few | TRBV19 | CASSIGRGYGYTF | TGTGCCAGTAGTATCGGGAGGGGCTATGGCTACACCTTC
TRBD1 | TRBJ1-5 | . | TRBV11-2 | CASSFAGTVDQPQHF | TGTGCCAGCAGCTTCGCCGGGACAGTCGATCAGCCCCAGCATTTT
. | TRBJ2-5 | . | TRBV5-1 | CASGGLGQETQYF | TGCGCCAGCGGGGGGTTAGGGCAAGAGACCCAGTACTTC
. | TRBJ2-2 | . | TRBV5-1 | CASSLVPGRLSRTGELFF | TGCGCCAGCAGCTTGGTCCCAGGCCGATTAAGTCGTACCGGGGAGCTGTTTTTT
. | TRBJ2-4 | . | TRBV5-4 | CASSSITNKNIQYF | TGTGCCAGCAGCTCCATCACAAACAAAAACATTCAGTACTTC
TRBD1 | TRBJ1-4 | . | TRBV19 | CASNRGGTAHEKLFF | TGTGCCAGTAATAGGGGGGGGACAGCACATGAAAAACTGTTTTTT
. | TRBJ1-2 | few | TRBV30 | CAWSTPLRYRGYTF | TGTGCCTGGAGTACCCCCCTCCGGTACCGTGGCTACACCTTC
. | TRBJ2-7 | . | TRBV7-8 | CASSHRVLSSYEQYF | TGTGCCAGCAGCCATAGGGTTCTATCCTCCTACGAGCAGTACTTC
. | TRBJ2-1 | . | TRBV9 | CASSVDTRAYNEQFF | TGTGCCAGCAGCGTAGATACGAGGGCTTACAATGAGCAGTTCTTC
. | TRBJ1-2 | once | TRBV7-7 | CASPTGAPYGYTF | TGTGCCAGCCCCACAGGAGCCCCCTATGGCTACACCTTC
. | TRBJ2-7 | . | TRBV5-6 | CASSFLSTPGEAYEQYF | TGTGCCAGCAGCTTCCTCTCTACCCCAGGGGAGGCCTACGAGCAGTACTTC
. | TRBJ1-1 | once | TRBV6-4 | CASSKGHNTEAFF | TGTGCCAGCAGCAAGGGACATAACACTGAAGCTTTCTTT
. | TRBJ2-5 | . | TRBV6-4 | CASSDRTWETQYF | TGTGCCAGCAGTGACCGGACCTGGGAGACCCAGTACTTC